This passage covers 5 T cell receptor beta chains from one sample sequenced in a study of siplizumab effects on memory and regulatory T cells. The assay was immunoSEQ multiplex PCR, and TCRdb's table has in-frame clones only and misses some. The table lists over 65,000 clones, around 93% of them singletons, with less than 5.5% in the top ten. Sequencing used CD8+ T cells sorted from blood. These receptors originate from a human donor in good health.

This chain joins TRBV7-6 and TRBJ2-7, with a tentative D call TRBD2 (5 bases). The V end lost 5 bases, the J end lost 0 bases, and 14 bases lay between the germline ends. Per germline, CDR1 SGHVS and CDR2 FNYEAQ. This CDR3 is built from 15 residues. CDR3 DNA: TGTGCCAGCAGCAGAGAGGCGGGTAGCTCCTACGAGCAGTACTTC. It yields the protein CASSREAGSSYEQYF.

The chain has TRBV9 and TRBJ2-3; a weak D match, TRBD1 (6 bases). The CDR3 contains 16 residues. V gave up 4 bases and J gave up 3 bases, with 18 bases separating them. CDR1 and CDR2 from the germline V gene are SGDLS and YYNGEE. The CDR3 is CASSTRTVSTTDTQYF. CDR3 nucleotide sequence: TGTGCCAGCAGCACTCGGACAGTCAGCACTACAGATACGCAGTATTTT.

The chain links TRBV27 to TRBJ2-3; 8 bases fit TRBD1. V gave up 6 bases and J gave up 4 bases; unmatched junction bases: 12. This CDR3 comprises 16 residues. Looked up from germline, CDR1 is MNHEY and CDR2 is SMNVEV (reference sequence). CDR3 in DNA: TGTGCCAGCAGACCCTTGACAGGGGTAGTTCCAGATACGCAGTATTTT. Amino acid sequence: CASRPLTGVVPDTQYF.

V gene TRBV5-6 combines with J gene TRBJ2-7, with a weak D call TRBD1 (6 bases). The CDR3 loop spans 14 amino acids. V lost 3 bases to trimming and J lost 2 bases, with 12 bases between them. Germline CDR1 SGHDT, CDR2 YYEEEE. The chain's CDR3 is CASSSGASPYEQYF. In DNA form, the CDR3 reads TGTGCCAGCAGCTCAGGGGCTTCCCCCTACGAGCAGTACTTC.

V usage is TRBV30 and J usage is TRBJ2-5; perhaps TRBD1 as D (6 bases). CDR1 is GTSNPN and CDR2 is SVGIG in the germline V gene (reference sequence). The CDR3 is made up of 11 amino acids. CDR3 protein: CAWGPQETQYF. CDR3 DNA: TGTGCTTGGGGGCCTCAAGAGACCCAGTACTTC.